A single sample is the source of the 9 T cell receptor beta chains below, sequenced in a study of cytomegalovirus exposure and HLA in healthy donors. The primer mix had 60 Vbeta and 13 Jbeta primers. The protocol was immunoSEQ multiplex PCR, while the TCRdb copy is restricted to in-frame clones and leaves out a portion. The data show about 120,000 clones, 60% to 85% seen once. The material sequenced was PBMCs. The receptors were sampled from a woman aged 40-49 years in good health and CMV-seropositive.

This sequence joins TRBV18 and TRBJ2-3, with a weak D call TRBD2 (6 bases). Trimming took 6 bases from V and 4 from J, leaving 20 bases between them. This CDR3 is built from 16 residues. Germline assignment: CDR1 KGHSH and CDR2 LQKENI. The CDR3 is CASSPGPKGGADTQYF. The CDR3 DNA follows: TGTGCCAGCTCCCCGGGCCCCAAGGGAGGCGCAGATACGCAGTATTTT.

The chain uses TRBV7-2 and TRBJ2-3; no definite D call. Trimming removed 5 bases from V and 5 bases from J, with 14 bases in between. Per the germline V gene, CDR1 is SGHTA and CDR2 is FQGNSA. The CDR3 spans 14 residues. CDR3 sequence (DNA): TGTGCCAGCAGCCTAGGAGAGCGCCGAGATACGCAGTATTTT. It codes for CASSLGERRDTQYF.

This clone appeared a single time. The chain recombines TRBV30 with TRBJ1-2; D call uncertain. Germline V lookup: CDR1 GTSNPN, CDR2 SVGIG (reference sequence). Between the trimmed V and J ends, which lost 5 bases and 7 bases, there was a span of 11 bases. This CDR3 has 11 residues. CDR3 nucleotide sequence: TGTGCCTGGGTTGACAAAAGTGGCTACACCTTC. It is translated as CAWVDKSGYTF.

V is TRBV7-2 and J is TRBJ1-5; D remains ambiguous. Germline assignment: CDR1 SGHTA and CDR2 FQGNSA. V lost 1 base, J lost 5 bases, and 6 bases lay in between. The length of the CDR3 is 13 residues. The CDR3 reads CASSLGIDQPQHF. For the CDR3, the DNA is TGTGCCAGCAGCTTAGGCATAGATCAGCCCCAGCATTTT. The variable domain in full, with the rest retrieved from reference TRBV7-2 and TRBJ1-5, is GAGVSQSPSNKVTEKGKDVELRCDPISGHTALYWYRQSLGQGLEFLIYFQGNSAPDKSGLPSDRFSAERTGGSVSTLTIQRTQQEDSAVYLCASSLGIDQPQHFGDGTRLSIL.

The V and J genes are TRBV5-1 and TRBJ2-3, with D hard to call. The CDR3 loop spans 14 amino acids. The germline V gene has CDR1 SGHRS and CDR2 YFSETQ. Trimming removed 0 bases at V and 1 base at J, with 6 bases between. The CDR3 spells CASSLERRTDTQYF. Written as DNA, the CDR3 is TGCGCCAGCAGCTTGGAGCGTCGCACAGATACGCAGTATTTT.

The CDR3 DNA is TGTGCCAGCAGCTTTGGGACGGGGGGGGACAATGAGCAGTTCTTC. Amino acid sequence: CASSFGTGGDNEQFF. J is TRBJ2-1 and V is TRBV5-6; 8 bases align to TRBD2. Trimming at V came to 2 bases and at J to 5 bases, leaving 6 bases not matched to a gene. This CDR3 is 15 amino acids long. Germline V gene sequence: CDR1 SGHDT, CDR2 YYEEEE.

Turning to this clone: This specimen includes other DNA sequences encoding the same CDR3. The V and J genes are TRBV9 and TRBJ1-2, with D unclear. Per the germline V gene, CDR1 is SGDLS and CDR2 is YYNGEE. The germline V and J ends were trimmed by 0 bases and 5 bases, with 8 bases remaining between them. The CDR3 is made up of 13 amino acids. As DNA, the CDR3 is TGTGCCAGCAGCGTAGGAGGAGGGTATGGCTACACCTTC. It is translated as CASSVGGGYGYTF. The full variable domain, rest sourced from reference TRBV9 and TRBJ1-2, is DSGVTQTPKHLITATGQRVTLRCSPRSGDLSVYWYQQSLDQGLQFLIQYYNGEERAKGNILERFSAQQFPDLHSELNLSSLELGDSALYFCASSVGGGYGYTFGSGTRLTVV.

V and J are TRBV10-3 and TRBJ2-3; D is perhaps TRBD2 (7 bases). Germline CDR1 reads ENHRY; CDR2 reads SYGVKD. Trimming pared 5 bases from V and 3 bases from J, leaving 24 bases between. The CDR3 spans 18 residues. In DNA, the CDR3 is TGTGCCATCAGTCCGGGGTGGATTGAGGGGGGGGGAACAGATACGCAGTATTTT. Encoded protein: CAISPGWIEGGGTDTQYF.

CDR3 nucleotides: TGTGCCTGGGAGGTTAACTATGGCTACACCTTC. Amino acids: CAWEVNYGYTF. The rearrangement uses TRBV30 and TRBJ1-2; no firm D call. Trimming stripped 5 bases from V and 1 base from J, with 5 bases between. CDR1 and CDR2 (germline): GTSNPN, SVGIG (reference sequence). This CDR3 has 11 amino acids. The whole variable domain, remainder taken from reference TRBV30 and TRBJ1-2, is SQTIHQWPATLVQPVGSPLSLECTVEGTSNPNLYWYRQAAGRGLQLLFYSVGIGQISSEVPQNLSASRPQDRQFILSSKKLLLSDSGFYLCAWEVNYGYTFGSGTRLTVV.